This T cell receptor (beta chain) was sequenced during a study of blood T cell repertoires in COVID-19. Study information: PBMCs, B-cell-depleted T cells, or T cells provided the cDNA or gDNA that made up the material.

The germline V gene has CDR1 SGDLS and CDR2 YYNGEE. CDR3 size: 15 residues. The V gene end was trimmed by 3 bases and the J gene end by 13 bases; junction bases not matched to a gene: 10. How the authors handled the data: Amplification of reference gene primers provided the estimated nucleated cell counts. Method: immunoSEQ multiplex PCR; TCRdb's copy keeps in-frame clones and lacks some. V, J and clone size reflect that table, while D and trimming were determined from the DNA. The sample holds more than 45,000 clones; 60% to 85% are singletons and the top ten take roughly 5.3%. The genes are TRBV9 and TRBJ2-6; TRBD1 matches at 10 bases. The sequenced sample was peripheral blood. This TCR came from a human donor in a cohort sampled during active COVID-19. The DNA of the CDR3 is TGTGCCAGCAGCGGTCGGGACAGGGGACCTTCAGTCCTGACTTTC. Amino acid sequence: CASSGRDRGPSVLTF.